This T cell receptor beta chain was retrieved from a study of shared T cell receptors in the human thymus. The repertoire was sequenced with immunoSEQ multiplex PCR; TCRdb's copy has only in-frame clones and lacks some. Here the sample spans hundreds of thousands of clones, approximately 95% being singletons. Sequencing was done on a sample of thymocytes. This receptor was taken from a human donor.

CDR3 loop: CASSEQTRGDTQYF. For the CDR3, the DNA is TGCGCCAGCAGTGAGCAGACCCGTGGGGATACGCAGTATTTT. V usage is TRBV10-1 and J usage is TRBJ2-3; the D is unclear. This CDR3 contains 14 residues. The germline V gene has CDR1 WNHNN and CDR2 SYGVQD (reference sequence). The V end was cut by 2 bases, the J end by 6 bases, with 12 bases between.